This T cell receptor beta chain was sequenced for a study of vaccination effects on CD4 cells after COVID-19. Before any sequencing was done, the ViraFEST assay used viral peptide pools to expand antigen-specific CD4+ T cells. Following 10 days of culture, CD4+ T cells were isolated. Recipients of the vaccine had no prior SARS-CoV-2 infection and negative nucleocapsid antibodies. This clone was seen only a few times. The antigen is not known. Study-level results: Within healthy vaccinees, only 1 of 255 vaccine-induced clones displayed cross-reactivity with common cold coronaviruses. Both infection-induced and vaccine-induced clones contracted markedly at late post-vaccination timepoints.

Libraries were prepared by immunoSEQ multiplex PCR; TCRdb keeps only in-frame clonotypes and omits some of them. The repertoire holds tens of thousands of clones, with around 67% as singletons. This clonotype was obtained from a human donor who received a COVID-19 vaccine. The material sequenced was CD4+ T cells from PBMCs cultured with SARS-CoV-2 spike peptides, taken before COVID-19 vaccination.

CDR3 bases: TGTGCCAGTAGTATCCTCCACACAGGGGCCTATGGCTACACCTTC. It yields the protein CASSILHTGAYGYTF. V usage is TRBV19 and J usage is TRBJ1-2, with TRBD1 matching 7 bases. V lost 3 bases and J lost 4; bases outside the gene matches: 8. The V gene's germline CDR1 is LNHDA and CDR2 SQIVND (reference sequence). This CDR3 is built from 15 residues.